Below, 5 T cell receptor beta chains from the same sample are listed, as sequenced in a study of CD8+CD57+ T cells in acquired aplastic anemia. Genomic DNA was employed as the template in profiling TCR beta VDJ and CDR3. MiXCR was run by TCRdb on the reads, yielding one entry per CDR3 protein. This sample carries 300,000 or so distinct CDR3 sequences, under 65% of them seen once, and the ten largest clones take approximately 1.2%. Only patients with CD8+CD57+ cell expansion on flow cytometry were chosen for sequencing. The source material was sorted CD4+, CD8+, or CD8+CD57+ T cells (not recorded which) from PBMCs. These receptors all come from a human donor with aplastic anemia.

In this sample, this clonotype turned up many times. This chain joins TRBV4-1 and TRBJ1-4; 8 bases match TRBD1. Germline lookup yields CDR1 MGHRA and CDR2 YSYEKL. There are 15 residues in the CDR3. V lost 1 base and J lost 7; bases outside the gene matches: 5. CDR3 DNA sequence: TGCGCCAGCAGCCAAGTCTCAGGGGGCTCTGAAAAACTGTTTTTT. It yields the protein CASSQVSGGSEKLFF.

This sequence joins TRBV7-8 and TRBJ1-3, with no clear D. The CDR3 spans 13 residues. The germline V gene encodes CDR1 SGHVS and CDR2 FQNEAQ. V lost 5 bases and J 0 bases, leaving 5 bases between the germline ends. CDR3 coding DNA: TGTGCCAGCAGCATACACTCTGGAAACACCATATATTTT. It is translated as CASSIHSGNTIYF.

This sequence joins TRBV7-8 and TRBJ1-6; a weak D match, TRBD1 (5 bases). Germline loops: CDR1 SGHVS, CDR2 FQNEAQ. The CDR3 sequence is 14 residues long. Between the trimmed V and J ends, which lost 5 bases and 9 bases, there was a span of 14 bases. CDR3: CASSLPTGGSPLHF. In nucleotides, the CDR3 is TGTGCCAGCAGCCTCCCGACCGGGGGTTCACCCCTCCACTTT.

V is TRBV29-1 and J is TRBJ2-1, with D unclear. V shed 7 bases and J shed 10 bases, with 14 bases lying between them. Germline-derived CDR1 and CDR2 are SQVTM and ANQGSEA. The CDR3 length is 11 residues. This CDR3 reads CSGISTEEQFF. The CDR3 DNA sequence: TGCAGCGGGATTTCGACGGAGGAGCAGTTCTTC.

The chain is built from TRBV3-1 and TRBJ2-1; 9 bases fit TRBD1. CDR3 length equals 16 residues. The germline V gene encodes CDR1 LGHDT and CDR2 YNNKEL (reference sequence). Losses at the gene ends were 0 bases for V and 7 bases for J; bases not matched to a gene: 7. Here the CDR3 reads CASSQEVGQGSNEQFF. As DNA, the CDR3 is TGTGCCAGCAGCCAAGAAGTGGGACAGGGAAGTAATGAGCAGTTCTTC.